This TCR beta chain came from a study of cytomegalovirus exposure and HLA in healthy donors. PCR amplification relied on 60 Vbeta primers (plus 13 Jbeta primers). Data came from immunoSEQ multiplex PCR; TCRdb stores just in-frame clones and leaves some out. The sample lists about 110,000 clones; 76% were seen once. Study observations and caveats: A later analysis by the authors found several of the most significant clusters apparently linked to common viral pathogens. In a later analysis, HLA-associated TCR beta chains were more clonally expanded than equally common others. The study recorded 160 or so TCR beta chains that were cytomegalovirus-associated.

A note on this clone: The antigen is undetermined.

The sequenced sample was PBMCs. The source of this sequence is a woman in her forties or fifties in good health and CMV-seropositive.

DNA of the CDR3: TGCGCCAGCAGCTTCTCCAGCGGGGGGGTGGACACCGGGGAGCTGTTTTTT. Its translation is CASSFSSGGVDTGELFF. The chain recombines TRBV5-1 with TRBJ2-2; 10 bases align to TRBD2. Germline values: CDR1 SGHRS, CDR2 YFSETQ. V trimming: 2 bases; J trimming: 3 bases; junction bases outside the gene matches: 7. There are 17 residues in the CDR3. The entire variable domain, with the rest obtained from reference TRBV5-1 and TRBJ2-2, is as follows: KAGVTQTPRYLIKTRGQQVTLSCSPISGHRSVSWYQQTPGQGLQFLFEYFSETQRNKGNFPGRFSGRQFSNSRSEMNVSTLELGDSALYLCASSFSSGGVDTGELFFGEGSRLTVL.